This T cell receptor beta chain was identified during a study of shared T cell receptors in the human thymus. Using immunoSEQ multiplex PCR, the repertoire was profiled, and TCRdb retains in-frame clones only, with some absent. The sample yields 600,000 or so clones, about 87% seen once. V was cut by 1 base and J by 7 bases, with 17 bases left in between. Germline V lookup: CDR1 SGHDT, CDR2 YYEEEE. This CDR3 contains 16 residues. These data were also reused for a study on human thymus T cells. That paper states: Thymic resections from corrective heart surgery supplied the tissue. Thymic and blood repertoires appeared to show biased V and J gene usage. Related research reported highly overlapping thymic repertoires among unrelated individuals.

The sample consisted of thymocytes. This chain uses TRBV5-6 with TRBJ1-4; tentatively, D is TRBD1 (5 bases). The receptor comes from a boy under two years old with a congenital heart defect. The DNA of the CDR3 is TGTGCCAGCAGCTTGAAGGACACCAGAGTCCCTGAAAAACTGTTTTTT. Translation: CASSLKDTRVPEKLFF.